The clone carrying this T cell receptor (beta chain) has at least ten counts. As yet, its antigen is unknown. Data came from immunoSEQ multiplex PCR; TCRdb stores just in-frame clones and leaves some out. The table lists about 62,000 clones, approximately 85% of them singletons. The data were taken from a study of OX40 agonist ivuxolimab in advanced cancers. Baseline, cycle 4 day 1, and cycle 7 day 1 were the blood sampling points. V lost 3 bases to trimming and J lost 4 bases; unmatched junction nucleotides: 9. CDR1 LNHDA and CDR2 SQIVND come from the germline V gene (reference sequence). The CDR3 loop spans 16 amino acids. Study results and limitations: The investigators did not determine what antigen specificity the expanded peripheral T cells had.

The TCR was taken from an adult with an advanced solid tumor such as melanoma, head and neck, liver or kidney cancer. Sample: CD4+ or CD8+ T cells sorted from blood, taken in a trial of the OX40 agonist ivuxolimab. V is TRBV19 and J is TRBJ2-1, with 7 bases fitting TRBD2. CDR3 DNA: TGTGCCAGTAGTATGGGACGCAGCGGGGTTTACAATGAGCAGTTCTTC. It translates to CASSMGRSGVYNEQFF.